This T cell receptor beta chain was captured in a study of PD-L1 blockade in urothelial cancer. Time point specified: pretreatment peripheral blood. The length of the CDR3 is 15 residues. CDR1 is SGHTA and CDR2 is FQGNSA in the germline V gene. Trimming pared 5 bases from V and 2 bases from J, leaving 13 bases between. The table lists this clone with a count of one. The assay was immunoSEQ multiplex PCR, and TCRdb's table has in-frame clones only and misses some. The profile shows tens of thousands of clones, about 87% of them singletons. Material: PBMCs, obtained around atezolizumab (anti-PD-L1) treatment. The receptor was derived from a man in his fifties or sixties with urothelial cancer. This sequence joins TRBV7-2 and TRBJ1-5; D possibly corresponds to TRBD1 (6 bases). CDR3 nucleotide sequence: TGTGCCAGCAGCATTACAGGGAGGGGCAATCAGCCCCAGCATTTT. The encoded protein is CASSITGRGNQPQHF.